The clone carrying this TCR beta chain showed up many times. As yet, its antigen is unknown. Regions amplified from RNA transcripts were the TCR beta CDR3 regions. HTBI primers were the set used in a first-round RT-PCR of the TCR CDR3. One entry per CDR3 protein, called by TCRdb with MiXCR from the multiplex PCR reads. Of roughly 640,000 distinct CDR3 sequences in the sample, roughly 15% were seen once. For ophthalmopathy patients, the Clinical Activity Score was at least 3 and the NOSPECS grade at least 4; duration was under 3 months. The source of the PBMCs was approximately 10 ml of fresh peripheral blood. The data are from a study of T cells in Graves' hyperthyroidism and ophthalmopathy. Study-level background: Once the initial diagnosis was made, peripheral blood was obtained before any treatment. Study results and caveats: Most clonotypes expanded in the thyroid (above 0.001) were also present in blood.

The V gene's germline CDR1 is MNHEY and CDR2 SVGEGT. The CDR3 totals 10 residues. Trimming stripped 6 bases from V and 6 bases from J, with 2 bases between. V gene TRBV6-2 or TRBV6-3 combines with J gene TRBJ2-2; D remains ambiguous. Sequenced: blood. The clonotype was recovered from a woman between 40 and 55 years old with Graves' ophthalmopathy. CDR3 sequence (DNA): TGTGCCAGCAGGGCCGGGGAGCTGTTTTTT. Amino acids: CASRAGELFF.